The rows below give T cell receptor beta chains drawn from one sample of a study of CD4 T cells in relation to SARS-CoV-2 and coronaviruses. What these receptors recognize is not known. The method was immunoSEQ multiplex PCR; TCRdb's version includes in-frame clones alone and lacks a portion of them. Of some 29,000 clones listed, 60% to 85% are singletons. The sequenced material came from CD4+ T cells from PBMCs, cultured in vitro. These receptors originate from a human donor in good health. CDR3s leave out the opening cysteine and the closing phenylalanine or tryptophan. The order of the fields is CDR3 length, J gene, V gene, CDR3 protein.

length: 16
J: TRBJ1-5
V: TRBV10-1
CDR3: ASSARVEALYSNQPQH

length: 13
J: TRBJ2-7
V: TRBV7-2
CDR3: ASSAQGERVDEQY

length: 14
J: TRBJ2-6
V: TRBV18
CDR3: ASSPQAPPGANVLT

length: 14
J: TRBJ2-3
V: TRBV5-4
CDR3: ASSFGRGRGADTQY

length: 13
J: TRBJ1-3
V: TRBV10-3
CDR3: AISAVTRSGNTIY

length: 12
J: TRBJ1-1
V: TRBV5-1
CDR3: ASSKGDRNTEAF

length: 15
J: TRBJ2-2
V: TRBV9
CDR3: ASSVGLAGGNTGELF

length: 12
J: TRBJ2-2
V: TRBV6-5
CDR3: ASREDRLTGELF

length: 13
J: TRBJ1-1
V: TRBV2
CDR3: ASSPRPGVNTEAF

length: 11
J: TRBJ2-1
V: TRBV12-3/TRBV12-4
CDR3: ASSLVRGDEQF

length: 13
J: TRBJ1-4
V: TRBV5-1
CDR3: ASSGGTGGLEKLF

length: 12
J: TRBJ2-5
V: TRBV5-4
CDR3: ASSPGLAEETQY

length: 15
J: TRBJ1-5
V: TRBV19
CDR3: ASSRTEVERRNQPQH

length: 13
J: TRBJ1-3
V: TRBV10-3
CDR3: AISDSKSSGNTIY

length: 13
J: TRBJ1-2
V: TRBV30
CDR3: AWSAEGTYSGGYT

length: 10
J: TRBJ2-5
V: TRBV19
CDR3: ASSTDLATQY

length: 14
J: TRBJ2-2
V: TRBV27
CDR3: ASSFYSGGNTGELF

length: 13
J: TRBJ2-7
V: TRBV6-5
CDR3: ASSSPGQGTHEQY

length: 12
J: TRBJ2-7
V: TRBV6-2/TRBV6-3
CDR3: ASSTSGPDYEQY

length: 13
J: TRBJ2-2
V: TRBV19
CDR3: ASSIRWGSSGELF

length: 13
J: TRBJ2-7
V: TRBV18
CDR3: ASSPRTGFPLEQY

length: 16
J: TRBJ2-6
V: TRBV4-2
CDR3: ASSQGGRLSSGANVLT

length: 11
J: TRBJ1-2
V: TRBV6-5
CDR3: ATRQGANYGYT

length: 9
J: TRBJ2-7
V: TRBV30
CDR3: AWSISGEQY

length: 10
J: TRBJ1-2
V: TRBV19
CDR3: ASSQSSGGYT

length: 17
J: TRBJ2-3
V: TRBV4-3
CDR3: ASSPGWTSGTAFFDTQY

length: 11
J: TRBJ1-4
V: TRBV10-3
CDR3: AIRGSLNEKLF